Reported below is one T cell receptor (beta chain). These data originate in a study of blood T cell repertoires in COVID-19. The data were produced by immunoSEQ multiplex PCR, yet TCRdb's version contains in-frame clones alone and is incomplete. The table includes about 290,000 clones, nearly 90% detected once. Sequenced input: peripheral blood. The receptor was isolated from a woman aged 25 to 39 with COVID-19, enrolled during active disease.

CDR3 nucleotide sequence: TGCGCCAGCAGCTTTAAGGTCACAGGGGAGATGGCTGGCTACACCTTC. This gives the protein CASSFKVTGEMAGYTF. The chain is built from TRBV5-1 and TRBJ1-2; 7 positions agree with TRBD1. CDR3 length: 16 residues. V shed 2 bases and J 7 bases; nucleotides not matched to a gene: 14. Germline CDR1 reads SGHRS; CDR2 reads YFSETQ.